This T cell receptor beta chain derives from a study of OX40 agonist ivuxolimab in advanced cancers. On the study more broadly: Two patients with cutaneous melanoma and one with hepatocellular carcinoma, three in total, showed partial responses.

A note on this clone: The antigen remains unidentified.

Systemic immunosuppression or a history of autoimmune disease excluded patients. Germline-derived CDR1 and CDR2 are MNHEY and SVGAGI. V lost 5 bases to trimming and J lost 2 bases, with 10 bases between them. The CDR3 totals 14 residues. Study-wide points: Certain nonresponders additionally had low normalized T-cell clonal expansion.

Some clones are missing from TCRdb's copy, which holds only in-frame ones; the method was immunoSEQ multiplex PCR. The repertoire holds approximately 76,000 clones, with about nine tenths as singletons. The sequenced sample was CD4+ or CD8+ T cells sorted from blood, obtained in a trial of the OX40 agonist ivuxolimab. The TCR was taken from an adult with an advanced solid tumor such as melanoma, head and neck, liver or kidney cancer. This chain joins TRBV6-5 and TRBJ1-3, with D maybe TRBD1 (5 bases). The CDR3 DNA sequence: TGTGCCAGCAGTCGACAGCTCCCTGGAAACACCATATATTTT. Translated: CASSRQLPGNTIYF.